A single sample gave rise to the 13 T cell receptor beta chains below, sequenced in a study of response to subunit inactivated influenza vaccine. Using its own MiXCR run on the RT-PCR reads, TCRdb lists one record per CDR3 protein. The data show around 570,000 distinct CDR3 sequences, around 10% seen once. Separately, the same data were catalogued under a study of T cells expressing NK-cell markers. That work contributes: 5'RACE template switching with UMIs generated TCR beta cDNA.

Source: PBMCs from blood, taken on the day of vaccination. The source of these receptors is a man over 45 who received an inactivated influenza vaccine.

This clonotype was picked up a small number of times. The CDR3 loop reads CASSESPIGRETQYF. CDR3 bases: TGTGCCAGCAGTGAATCCCCAATCGGGAGGGAGACCCAGTACTTC. V gene TRBV6-1 combines with J gene TRBJ2-5; TRBD2 aligns across 7 bases. Germline CDR1 reads MNHNS; CDR2 reads SASEGT. The J segment lost 5 bases and the V segment lost 2 bases, leaving 8 bases of the junction unmatched. The CDR3 runs 15 residues.

This clonotype was seen a few times. J is TRBJ1-1 and V is TRBV10-3; TRBD1 might be the D (5 bases). CDR1 and CDR2 (germline): ENHRY, SYGVKD. CDR3 size: 14 residues. V lost 2 bases and J lost 3, with 10 bases in between. CDR3 protein: CAISETQGDTEAFF. The CDR3 coding sequence is TGTGCCATCAGTGAGACCCAGGGAGACACTGAAGCTTTCTTT.

This clonotype was seen a few times. The V call is TRBV5-8, the J call TRBJ2-7; 11 bases map to TRBD1. Germline CDR1 is SGHTS and CDR2 is YDEGEE. This CDR3 is 14 amino acids long. With V trimmed by 4 bases and J by 6 bases, 6 bases remained unmatched. CDR3 residues: CASSMRDRGFEQYF. Here the CDR3 DNA reads TGTGCCAGCAGCATGAGGGACAGGGGGTTCGAGCAGTACTTC. The whole variable domain, remainder taken from reference TRBV5-8 and TRBJ2-7, is EAGVTQSPTHLIKTRGQQATLRCSPISGHTSVYWYQQALGLGLQFLLWYDEGEERNRGNFPPRFSGRQFPNYSSELNVNALELEDSALYLCASSMRDRGFEQYFGPGTRLTVT.

The chain joins TRBV6-5 to TRBJ1-2; D is unclear. The CDR3 loop spans 14 amino acids. The V end lost 2 bases, the J end lost 0 bases, and 7 bases lay between the germline ends. Germline V gene lookup returns CDR1 MNHEY and CDR2 SVGAGI. The CDR3 protein is CASSYEITNYGYTF. CDR3 bases: TGTGCCAGCAGTTACGAGATCACTAACTATGGCTACACCTTC.

In its sample, this clonotype was seen a few times. The gene calls are TRBV18 and TRBJ2-4; tentative D call: TRBD1 (6 bases). The V end lost 3 bases, the J end lost 7 bases, and 13 bases lay between the germline ends. The CDR3 is 14 residues long. Looked up from germline, CDR1 is KGHSH and CDR2 is LQKENI. The CDR3: CASSPTGFENIQYF. The CDR3 DNA is TGTGCCAGCTCACCTACAGGGTTTGAGAACATTCAGTACTTC.

Ten or more counts support this clonotype. The V and J genes are TRBV3-1 and TRBJ2-1; D may be TRBD1 or TRBD2 (5 bases each). The V end lost 1 base, the J end lost 7 bases, and 8 bases lay between the germline ends. The CDR3 spans 13 residues. CDR1 LGHDT and CDR2 YNNKEL come from the germline V gene (reference sequence). CDR3 in amino acids: CASSQVRGNEQFF. The CDR3, as DNA: TGTGCCAGCAGCCAAGTGAGGGGAAATGAGCAGTTCTTC.

A few counts support this clonotype. This chain connects TRBV20-1 to TRBJ2-5, with D hard to call. V was shortened by 5 bases and J by 7 bases, with 11 bases between the two germline ends. Germline V gene sequence: CDR1 DFQATT, CDR2 SNEGSKA (reference sequence). The CDR3 length is 11 residues. In DNA form, the CDR3 reads TGCAGTGCTGGTCCCCCCCCGACCCAGTACTTC. Residues: CSAGPPPTQYF.

Many counts were recorded for this clonotype. The V and J genes are TRBV5-1 and TRBJ2-3, with 12 bases matching TRBD2. J gave up 1 base and V 3 bases, and 3 bases lay outside the gene matches. The CDR3 spans 16 residues. Germline CDR1 and CDR2: SGHRS and YFSETQ. The CDR3 spells CASSSLAGGRTDTQYF. For the CDR3, the DNA is TGCGCCAGCAGCTCACTAGCGGGGGGACGCACAGATACGCAGTATTTT.

This clonotype was seen only a few times. The chain carries TRBV19 and TRBJ2-5; D might be TRBD2 (6 bases). This CDR3 is built from 15 residues. V lost 6 bases to trimming and J lost 2 bases, with 16 bases between them. Germline CDR1 is LNHDA and CDR2 is SQIVND (reference sequence). CDR3 sequence (DNA): TGTGCCAGTAGAAAGGACGGGAGCGGGCAAGAGACCCAGTACTTC. Encoded protein: CASRKDGSGQETQYF.

This clonotype has just a few counts. The chain joins TRBV6-5 to TRBJ1-4; a possible D gene is TRBD1 (6 bases). V was trimmed by 0 bases and J by 8 bases, leaving 22 bases between them. The germline gives CDR1 MNHEY, CDR2 SVGAGI. The CDR3 loop spans 18 amino acids. CDR3 in amino acids: CASSYSTDIRGTGEKLFF. CDR3 coding DNA: TGTGCCAGCAGTTACTCGACTGATATAAGGGGGACGGGGGAAAAACTGTTTTTT.

This clonotype was found many times. The chain carries TRBV28 and TRBJ1-4, with D perhaps matching TRBD1 (5 bases). Trimming stripped 3 bases from V and 0 bases from J, with 14 bases between. This CDR3 spans 17 amino acids. Germline CDR1 reads MDHEN; CDR2 reads SYDVKM. The CDR3 DNA is TGTGCCAGCAGTTTTGGGTGGCAGGGAGCAACTAATGAAAAACTGTTTTTT. It is translated as CASSFGWQGATNEKLFF.

This clonotype was picked up a small number of times. The rearrangement links TRBV6-2 or TRBV6-3 to TRBJ2-7, with 9 positions matching TRBD2. The CDR3 contains 14 residues. Germline loops: CDR1 MNHEY, CDR2 SVGEGT. V was pared by 2 bases and J by 6 bases, with 5 bases of the junction left unmatched. The CDR3 protein is CASSYRGLAPEQYF. CDR3 nucleotides: TGTGCCAGCAGTTACCGTGGACTAGCGCCCGAGCAGTACTTC.

This clonotype has just a few counts. The chain joins TRBV20-1 to TRBJ2-3; D uncertain. Germline CDR1 and CDR2: DFQATT and SNEGSKA (reference sequence). The CDR3 spans 12 residues. Trimming shortened V by 2 bases and J by 6 bases, and 9 bases separated the two germline ends. The DNA for the CDR3 is TGCAGTGCTAGAACACTTTTTGATACGCAGTATTTT. Translating gives CSARTLFDTQYF.